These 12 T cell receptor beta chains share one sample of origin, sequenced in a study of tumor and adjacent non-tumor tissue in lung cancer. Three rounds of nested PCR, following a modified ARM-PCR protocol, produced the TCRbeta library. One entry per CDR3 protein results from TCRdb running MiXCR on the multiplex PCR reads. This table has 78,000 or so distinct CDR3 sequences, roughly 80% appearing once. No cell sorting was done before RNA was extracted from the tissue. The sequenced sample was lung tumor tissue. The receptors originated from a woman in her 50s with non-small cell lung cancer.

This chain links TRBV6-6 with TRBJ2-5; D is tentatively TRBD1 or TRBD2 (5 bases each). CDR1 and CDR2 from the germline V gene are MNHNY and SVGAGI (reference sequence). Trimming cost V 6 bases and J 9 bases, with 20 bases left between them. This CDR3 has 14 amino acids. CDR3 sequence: CASRSGNPLGAQYF. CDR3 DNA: TGTGCCAGCAGATCCGGGAACCCGCTGGGGGCCCAGTACTTC.

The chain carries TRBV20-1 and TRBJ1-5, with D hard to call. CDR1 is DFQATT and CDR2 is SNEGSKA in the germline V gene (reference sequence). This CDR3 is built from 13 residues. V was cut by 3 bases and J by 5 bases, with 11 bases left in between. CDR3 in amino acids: CSASGRDDQPQHF. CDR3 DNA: TGCAGTGCTAGCGGGAGAGACGATCAGCCCCAGCATTTT.

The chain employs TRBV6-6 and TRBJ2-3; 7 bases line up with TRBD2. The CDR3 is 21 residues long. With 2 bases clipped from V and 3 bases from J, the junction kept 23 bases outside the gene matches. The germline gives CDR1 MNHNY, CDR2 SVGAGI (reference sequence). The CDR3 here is CASSYTWATGTIGRGTDTQYF. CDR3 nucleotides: TGTGCCAGCAGTTACACGTGGGCAACCGGGACTATTGGGAGAGGGACAGATACGCAGTATTTT.

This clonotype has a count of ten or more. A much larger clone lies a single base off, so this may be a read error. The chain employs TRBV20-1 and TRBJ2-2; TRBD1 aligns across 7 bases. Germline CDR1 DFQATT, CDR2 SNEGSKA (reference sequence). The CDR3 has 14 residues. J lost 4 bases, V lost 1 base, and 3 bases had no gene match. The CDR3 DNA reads TGCAGTGCTAGAGGTGCAGGGGGCACCGGGGAGCTGTTTTTT. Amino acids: CSARGAGGTGELFF.

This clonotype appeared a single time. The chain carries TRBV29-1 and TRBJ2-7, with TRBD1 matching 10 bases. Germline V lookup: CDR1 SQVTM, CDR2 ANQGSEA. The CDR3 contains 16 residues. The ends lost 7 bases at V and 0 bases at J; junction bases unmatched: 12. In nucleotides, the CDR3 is TGCAGCGCTGTCGTGACAGGGGGCGGGGACTCCTACGAGCAGTACTTC. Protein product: CSAVVTGGGDSYEQYF.

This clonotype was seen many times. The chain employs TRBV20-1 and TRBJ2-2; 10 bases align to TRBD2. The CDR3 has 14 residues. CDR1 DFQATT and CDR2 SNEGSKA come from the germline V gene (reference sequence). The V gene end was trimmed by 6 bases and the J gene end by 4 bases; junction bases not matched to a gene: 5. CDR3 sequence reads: CSAPSGRGTGELFF. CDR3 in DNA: TGCAGTGCCCCTAGCGGGAGAGGCACCGGGGAGCTGTTTTTT.

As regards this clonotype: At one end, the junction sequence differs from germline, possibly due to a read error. CDR3 DNA: TGTGCCAGCAGCCAGTCGCAGGGAGGCAGCGGGGCAGATACGCATTATTTT. This codes for CASSQSQGGSGADTHYF. This chain uses TRBV4-2 with TRBJ2-3; 7 bases are shared with TRBD2. The CDR3 is 17 residues long. Per the germline V gene, CDR1 is LGHNA and CDR2 is YNFKEQ.

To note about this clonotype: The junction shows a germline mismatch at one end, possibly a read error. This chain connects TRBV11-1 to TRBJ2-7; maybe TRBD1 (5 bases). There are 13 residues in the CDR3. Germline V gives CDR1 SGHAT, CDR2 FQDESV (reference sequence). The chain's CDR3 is CASSPGASYGQYF. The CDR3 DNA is TGTGCCAGCAGCCCTGGGGCATCCTACGGGCAGTACTTT.

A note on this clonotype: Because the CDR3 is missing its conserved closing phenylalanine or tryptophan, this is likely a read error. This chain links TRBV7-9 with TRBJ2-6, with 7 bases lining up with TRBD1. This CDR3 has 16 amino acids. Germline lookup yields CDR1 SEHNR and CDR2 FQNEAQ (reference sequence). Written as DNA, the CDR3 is TGTGCCAGCAGCCCCGGACAGGACTCTGGGGCCAATGTCCTGACTTTG. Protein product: CASSPGQDSGANVLTL.

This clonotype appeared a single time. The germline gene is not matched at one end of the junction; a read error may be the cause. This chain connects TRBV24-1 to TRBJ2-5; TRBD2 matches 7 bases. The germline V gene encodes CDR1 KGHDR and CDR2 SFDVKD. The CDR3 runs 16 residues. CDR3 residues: CATSDQRIADGGTRYF. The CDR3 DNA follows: TGTGCCACCAGTGACCAAAGAATAGCGGACGGGGGGACCCGGTACTTC.

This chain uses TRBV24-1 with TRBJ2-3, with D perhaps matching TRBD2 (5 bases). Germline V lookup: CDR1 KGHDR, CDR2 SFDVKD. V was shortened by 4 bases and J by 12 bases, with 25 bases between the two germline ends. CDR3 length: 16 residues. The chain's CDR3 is CATSDTTTKGTDAQYF. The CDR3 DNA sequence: TGTGCCACCAGTGACACGACTACTAAGGGCACAGATGCCCAGTATTTT.

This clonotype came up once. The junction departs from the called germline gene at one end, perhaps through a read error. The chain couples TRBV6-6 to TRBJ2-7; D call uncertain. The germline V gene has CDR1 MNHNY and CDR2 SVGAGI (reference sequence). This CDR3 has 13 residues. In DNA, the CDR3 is TGTACCAGCAGTTACGCCAGCTCCTACGAGCAGTACTTC. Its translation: CTSSYASSYEQYF.